The present entry profiles one T cell receptor beta chain with its context. Its matching antigen is unknown. In making TCR beta libraries, quantitative 5'-RACE with molecular barcodes was used. TCRdb called the 5' RACE reads again in MiXCR, with one record for every CDR3 protein. The sample consists of approximately 300,000 distinct CDR3 sequences, under 8.5% of them appearing once. This sample stems from a study of CD8 T cells in ankylosing spondylitis. Broader study findings: A TCR beta motif of about eight highly homologous variants appeared characteristic of ankylosing spondylitis blood. Matched ankylosing spondylitis synovial fluid reportedly showed significant enrichment of disease-linked clones.

Deletions cut 3 bases from V and 4 bases from J, with 7 bases between. The CDR3 contains 12 residues. The germline gives CDR1 DFQATT, CDR2 SNEGSKA (reference sequence). This sequence originates from a male donor with ankylosing spondylitis. The rearrangement uses TRBV20-1 and TRBJ2-1; D is uncertain. Material: blood, either unsorted or a sorted T cell fraction (not recorded which). The DNA for the CDR3 is TGCAGTGCTAGGAAGGAGTACAATGAGCAGTTCTTC. This translates into CSARKEYNEQFF.